This TCR beta chain was captured by sequencing in a study of multiple sclerosis patients with progressive multifocal leukoencephalopathy. This CDR3 contains 13 residues. The ends were cut back, 5 bases at V and 8 bases at J, with 15 bases in the middle. The germline V gene has CDR1 SGHTA and CDR2 FQGNSA. The survey-level immunoSEQ assay was used. Sequencing was performed with immunoSEQ multiplex PCR; in TCRdb, only in-frame clones are kept and a portion is missing. The repertoire holds 20,000 to 25,000 clones, approximately 90% seen once, with 2% to 2.5% in the top ten. Time point given: about a year of natalizumab therapy.

The sample here was PBMCs, taken from a patient treated with natalizumab. The TCR was taken from a man in his thirties or forties with multiple sclerosis. V gene TRBV7-2 combines with J gene TRBJ2-5; a weak D match, TRBD1 (6 bases). CDR3 in amino acids: CASSDRDKVTQYF. The CDR3 DNA reads as TGTGCCAGCAGCGACCGGGACAAAGTTACCCAGTACTTC.